A single sample gave rise to the 5 T cell receptor beta chains below, sequenced in a study of chemoradiotherapy in HPV16-positive cancers. The method was immunoSEQ multiplex PCR; TCRdb's version includes in-frame clones alone and lacks a portion of them. The sample consists of about 20,000 clones, around nine tenths of them appearing once. Specimen: blood, collected from a patient who underwent chemoradiotherapy. These receptors were collected from a human donor with HPV-associated anogenital cancer.

This chain joins TRBV7-2 and TRBJ2-3, with unresolved D. V lost 5 bases and J 0 bases, leaving 3 bases between the germline ends. The germline V gene has CDR1 SGHTA and CDR2 FQGNSA. There are 12 residues in the CDR3. The CDR3 DNA sequence: TGTGCCAGCAGCGTTAGCACAGATACGCAGTATTTT. The encoded protein is CASSVSTDTQYF.

This clone was seen a single time. The chain employs TRBV6-4 and TRBJ1-6; D unresolved. Per the germline V gene, CDR1 is MRHNA and CDR2 is SNTAGT. The V gene lost 2 bases and the J gene lost 6 bases, with 29 bases spanning the gap. The CDR3 extends over 21 amino acids. The CDR3 sequence: CASSDEMKGRSYGLSNSPLHF. The CDR3 nucleotides are TGTGCCAGCAGTGACGAGATGAAAGGGAGAAGTTACGGATTGAGTAATTCACCCCTCCACTTT.

The chain links TRBV28 to TRBJ2-3; D possibly uses TRBD1 or TRBD2 (5 bases each). V was clipped by 6 bases and J by 0 bases, with 19 bases between them. Looked up from germline, CDR1 is MDHEN and CDR2 is SYDVKM. This CDR3 has 17 amino acids. CDR3 residues: CASSSDARGASTDTQYF. CDR3 bases: TGTGCCAGCAGCAGCGACGCGAGAGGGGCAAGCACAGATACGCAGTATTTT.

This sequence joins TRBV2 and TRBJ2-7, with 8 bases matching TRBD1. This CDR3 has 14 amino acids. CDR1 SNHLY and CDR2 FYNNEI come from the germline V gene. Germline trimming cut 6 bases from V and 0 bases from J; bases unmatched to any gene: 4. DNA of the CDR3: TGTGCCAGCAGGACAGGGGAGAGCTCCTACGAGCAGTACTTC. Translating it yields CASRTGESSYEQYF.

The gene calls are TRBV6-1 and TRBJ1-5; D gene uncertain. The V gene lost 10 bases and the J gene lost 4 bases, with 14 bases spanning the gap. CDR3 length: 13 residues. Germline V gene lookup returns CDR1 MNHNS and CDR2 SASEGT. CDR3 sequence reads: CAISLEENQPQHF. Written as DNA, the CDR3 is TGTGCCATCTCTCTGGAAGAAAATCAGCCCCAGCATTTT.